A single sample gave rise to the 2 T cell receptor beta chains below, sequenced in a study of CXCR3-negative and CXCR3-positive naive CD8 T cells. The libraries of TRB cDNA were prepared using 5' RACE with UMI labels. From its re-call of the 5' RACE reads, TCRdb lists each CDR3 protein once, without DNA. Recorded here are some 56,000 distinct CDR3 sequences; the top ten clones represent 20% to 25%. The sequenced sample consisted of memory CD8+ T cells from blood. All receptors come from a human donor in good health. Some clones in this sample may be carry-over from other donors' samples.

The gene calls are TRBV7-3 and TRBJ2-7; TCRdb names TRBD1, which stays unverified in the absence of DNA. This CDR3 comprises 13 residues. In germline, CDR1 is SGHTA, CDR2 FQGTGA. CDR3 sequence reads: CASSLGRNYEQYF.

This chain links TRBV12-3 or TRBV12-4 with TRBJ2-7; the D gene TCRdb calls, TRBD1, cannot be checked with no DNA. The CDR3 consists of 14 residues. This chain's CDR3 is CASSPRTGSYEQYF.